The T cell receptor (beta chain) described here comes from a study of T-cell reconstitution after alpha-beta-depleted transplantation in children. For TCRbeta, the library was prepared with unique molecular identifiers. A single record per CDR3 protein comes from TCRdb applying MiXCR to the PCR reads. Here the sample spans 500,000 to 600,000 distinct CDR3 sequences, approximately 16% being singletons. The germline gives CDR1 WSHSY, CDR2 SAAADI. Trimming at V came to 3 bases and at J to 4 bases, leaving 6 bases not matched to a gene. The CDR3 sequence is 14 residues long. The receptor comes from a human donor who donated a stem cell graft to a child with acute lymphoblastic leukemia. The sample in question was PBMCs from the stem cell graft donor, obtained from the stem cell graft. The chain joins TRBV10-2 to TRBJ2-7; 7 positions agree with TRBD2. The CDR3 DNA sequence: TGCGCCAGCAGTGACGGACTAGACTGGTACGAGCAGTACTTC. Protein sequence: CASSDGLDWYEQYF.